Each of the 18 T cell receptor beta chains below was sequenced from the same sample in a study (dated by TCRdb to 2016 to 2017). Libraries were built with RT-PCR. Sequencing used an Illumina MiSeq. The public reads were quality trimmed at Q25 with fastp and then assembled into clones with MiXCR by TCRdb, keeping productive beta chains. CDR3 protein duplicates are merged, each entry listing the most common genes and DNA. For this sample there are about 680,000 distinct CDR3 sequences; 14% appear just once. Together, the top ten hold about 3.9% of the sample. Material for sequencing was memory CD4+ T cells from blood. The receptors derive from a female donor in good health, serving as a healthy control.

This clonotype was seen many times. The chain has TRBV27 and TRBJ2-7; 7 nucleotides agree with TRBD1. Germline loops: CDR1 MNHEY, CDR2 SMNVEV (reference sequence). The CDR3 spans 14 residues. J was trimmed by 0 bases and V by 6 bases; bases with no gene match: 5. The chain's CDR3 is CASSPRQGSYEQYF. The CDR3 region has the DNA TGTGCCAGCAGCCCAAGACAGGGCTCCTACGAGCAGTACTTC.

This clonotype was counted a few times. The chain is built from TRBV7-9 and TRBJ2-2, with 8 bases that match TRBD1. The CDR3 runs 14 residues. Trimming at V came to 3 bases and at J to 4 bases, leaving 1 base not matched to a gene. Germline CDR1 reads SEHNR; CDR2 reads FQNEAQ (reference sequence). In DNA, the CDR3 is TGTGCCAGCAGCTTCGACAGGGGCACCGGGGAGCTGTTTTTT. Amino acid sequence: CASSFDRGTGELFF. Supplemented by reference TRBV7-9 and TRBJ2-2, the full variable domain reads DTGVSQNPRHKITKRGQNVTFRCDPISEHNRLYWYRQTLGQGPEFLTYFQNEAQLEKSRLLSDRFSAERPKGSFSTLEIQRTEQGDSAMYLCASSFDRGTGELFFGEGSRLTVL.

This clonotype was observed a few times. The rearrangement joins TRBV19 to TRBJ1-2, with 10 bases matching TRBD1. Germline V gives CDR1 LNHDA, CDR2 SQIVND (reference sequence). The CDR3 is 13 amino acids. V was clipped by 10 bases and J by 2 bases; unmatched bases: 4. The CDR3 is CATRDRGNYGYTF. In DNA form, the CDR3 reads TGTGCCACCCGGGACAGGGGCAACTATGGCTACACCTTC. The full variable domain, completed using reference TRBV19 and TRBJ1-2, is DGGITQSPKYLFRKEGQNVTLSCEQNLNHDAMYWYRQDPGQGLRLIYYSQIVNDFQKGDIAEGYSVSREKKESFPLTVTSAQKNPTAFYLCATRDRGNYGYTFGSGTRLTVV.

This clonotype was counted only a few times. The chain is built from TRBV12-3 or TRBV12-4 and TRBJ2-2, with 7 bases fitting TRBD1. This CDR3 region has 15 residues. V was clipped by 6 bases and J by 5 bases; unmatched bases: 9. The DNA for the CDR3 is TGTGCCAGCAGCTCGCGCCAGGGGGATACCGGGGAGCTGTTTTTT. Translating gives CASSSRQGDTGELFF.

The gene calls are TRBV14 and TRBJ2-7; no reliable D call. V lost 0 bases to trimming and J lost 2 bases, with 11 bases between them. This CDR3 spans 15 amino acids. Germline CDR1 and CDR2: SGHDN and FVKESK. CDR3 loop: CASSQDRTETYEQYF. Written as DNA, the CDR3 is TGTGCCAGCAGCCAAGATAGAACGGAGACCTACGAGCAGTACTTC.

For the CDR3, the DNA is TGTGCCTGGAGTCTAGGGGGGAACACTGAAGCTTTCTTT. It yields the protein CAWSLGGNTEAFF. The chain has TRBV30 and TRBJ1-1; D may be TRBD1 (6 bases). The germline V gene has CDR1 GTSNPN and CDR2 SVGIG (reference sequence). This CDR3 has 13 residues. The V end was cut by 2 bases, the J end by 1 base, with 8 bases between.

The CDR3 sequence: CASDVGGRETQYF. In DNA, the CDR3 is TGTGCCAGCGATGTAGGAGGGAGGGAGACCCAGTACTTC. This chain links TRBV2 with TRBJ2-5; maybe TRBD2 (6 bases). The length of the CDR3 is 13 residues. The V gene lost 8 bases and the J gene lost 5 bases, with 15 bases spanning the gap. CDR1 SNHLY and CDR2 FYNNEI come from the germline V gene.

This clonotype was found many times. V usage is TRBV7-9 and J usage is TRBJ2-3; 7 bases agree with TRBD2. The CDR3 extends over 15 amino acids. Losses at the gene ends were 3 bases for V and 0 bases for J; bases not matched to a gene: 3. The germline V gene encodes CDR1 SEHNR and CDR2 FQNEAQ (reference sequence). Written as DNA, the CDR3 is TGTGCCAGCAGCTTGGGGACTACTAGCACAGATACGCAGTATTTT. Translated: CASSLGTTSTDTQYF. Combining the CDR3 with reference TRBV7-9 and TRBJ2-3 gives the whole variable domain DTGVSQNPRHKITKRGQNVTFRCDPISEHNRLYWYRQTLGQGPEFLTYFQNEAQLEKSRLLSDRFSAERPKGSFSTLEIQRTEQGDSAMYLCASSLGTTSTDTQYFGPGTRLTVL.

This clonotype has at least ten counts. This rearrangement joins TRBV12-3 or TRBV12-4 to TRBJ2-7; perhaps TRBD2 as D (6 bases). The length of the CDR3 is 11 residues. Trimming pared 5 bases from V and 8 bases from J, leaving 10 bases between. The CDR3 here is CASSRREKQYF. Written as DNA, the CDR3 is TGTGCCAGCAGTAGACGGGAGAAGCAGTACTTC.

This clonotype was counted between two and nine times. The CDR3 sequence: CASSELTANIEKLFF. The CDR3, as DNA: TGTGCCAGCAGTGAATTAACAGCAAATATTGAAAAACTGTTTTTT. The genes are TRBV6-1 and TRBJ1-4; D is unresolved. CDR3 length equals 15 residues. V lost 2 bases and J 7 bases, leaving 14 bases between the germline ends. Per the germline V gene, CDR1 is MNHNS and CDR2 is SASEGT.

The chain uses TRBV5-1 and TRBJ2-2, with TRBD2 identical over 9 bases. The germline V gene has CDR1 SGHRS and CDR2 YFSETQ. The CDR3 covers 14 residues. V was pared by 0 bases and J by 8 bases, with 2 bases of the junction left unmatched. CDR3 amino acids: CASSLASGIGELFF. The CDR3 DNA follows: TGCGCCAGCAGCTTGGCTAGCGGGATTGGGGAGCTGTTTTTT.

This clonotype was counted many times. The chain has TRBV7-2 and TRBJ1-5, with D possibly TRBD1 on 5 matching bases. The germline V gene has CDR1 SGHTA and CDR2 FQGNSA. V was clipped by 5 bases and J by 7 bases, with 24 bases between them. The CDR3 runs to 17 residues. CDR3 in amino acids: CASSPTLQQAAHQPQHF. The DNA for the CDR3 is TGTGCCAGCAGCCCTACACTCCAACAGGCGGCCCACCAGCCCCAGCATTTT.

CDR3 sequence: CASSPKAGREPQHF. The CDR3 DNA sequence: TGTGCCAGCAGCCCAAAGGCGGGCCGGGAGCCCCAGCATTTT. This chain connects TRBV7-2 to TRBJ1-5; D gene ambiguous. Looked up from germline, CDR1 is SGHTA and CDR2 is FQGNSA. The CDR3 is 14 residues long. Trimming stripped 5 bases from V and 8 bases from J, with 16 bases between.

This clonotype was counted many times. The CDR3: CASNRGTGELFF. For the CDR3, the DNA is TGTGCCAGCAACAGGGGCACCGGGGAGCTGTTTTTT. The rearrangement joins TRBV6-5 to TRBJ2-2, with 7 bases that match TRBD1. Germline lookup yields CDR1 MNHEY and CDR2 SVGAGI. Losses at the gene ends were 7 bases for V and 4 bases for J; bases not matched to a gene: 0. The CDR3 has 12 residues.

V and J are TRBV6-5 and TRBJ2-2; the match to TRBD2 covers 8 bases. The V segment lost 7 bases and the J segment 2 bases; nucleotides outside the gene matches: 6. The CDR3 has 15 amino acids. CDR1 is MNHEY and CDR2 is SVGAGI in the germline V gene. CDR3 nucleotide sequence: TGTGCCAGCACGATTAGCGGGGCCAACACCGGGGAGCTGTTTTTT. It translates to CASTISGANTGELFF.

This chain joins TRBV20-1 and TRBJ1-5; D is ambiguous. This CDR3 comprises 16 residues. The germline V gene encodes CDR1 DFQATT and CDR2 SNEGSKA (reference sequence). Trimming removed 6 bases at V and 0 bases at J, with 18 bases between. CDR3 protein: CSARSFGGYSNQPQHF. The DNA of the CDR3 is TGCAGTGCCCGATCCTTCGGCGGTTATAGCAATCAGCCCCAGCATTTT.

The J gene is TRBJ2-1, the V gene TRBV5-1; possible D gene TRBD2, 5 bases. V was shortened by 3 bases and J by 6 bases, with 13 bases between the two germline ends. The germline gives CDR1 SGHRS, CDR2 YFSETQ. There are 14 residues in the CDR3. The CDR3: CASSSFGVLNEQFF. In nucleotides, the CDR3 is TGCGCCAGCAGCTCATTCGGGGTTCTCAATGAGCAGTTCTTC.

This clonotype was observed a handful of times. The chain combines TRBV6-2 or TRBV6-3 with TRBJ1-6; 7 nucleotides align to TRBD1. The CDR3 loop spans 13 amino acids. Germline V gives CDR1 MNHEY, CDR2 SVGEGT. Unmatched junction bases numbered 7, after V lost 6 bases and J lost 11 bases. CDR3 DNA: TGTGCCAGCAGCGGGACAGCTTATCCACCCCTCCACTTT. It yields the protein CASSGTAYPPLHF.